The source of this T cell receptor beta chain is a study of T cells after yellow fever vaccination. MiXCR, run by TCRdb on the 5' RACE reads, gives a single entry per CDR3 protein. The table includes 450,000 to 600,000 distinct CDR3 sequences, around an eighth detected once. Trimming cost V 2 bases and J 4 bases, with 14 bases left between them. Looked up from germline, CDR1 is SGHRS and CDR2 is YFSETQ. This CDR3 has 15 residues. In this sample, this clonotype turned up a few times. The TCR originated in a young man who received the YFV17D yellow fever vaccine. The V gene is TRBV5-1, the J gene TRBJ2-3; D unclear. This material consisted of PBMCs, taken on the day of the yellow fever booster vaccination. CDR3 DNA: TGCGCCAGCAGCTTTGAAGCCCTCGGACCAGATACGCAGTATTTT. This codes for CASSFEALGPDTQYF.